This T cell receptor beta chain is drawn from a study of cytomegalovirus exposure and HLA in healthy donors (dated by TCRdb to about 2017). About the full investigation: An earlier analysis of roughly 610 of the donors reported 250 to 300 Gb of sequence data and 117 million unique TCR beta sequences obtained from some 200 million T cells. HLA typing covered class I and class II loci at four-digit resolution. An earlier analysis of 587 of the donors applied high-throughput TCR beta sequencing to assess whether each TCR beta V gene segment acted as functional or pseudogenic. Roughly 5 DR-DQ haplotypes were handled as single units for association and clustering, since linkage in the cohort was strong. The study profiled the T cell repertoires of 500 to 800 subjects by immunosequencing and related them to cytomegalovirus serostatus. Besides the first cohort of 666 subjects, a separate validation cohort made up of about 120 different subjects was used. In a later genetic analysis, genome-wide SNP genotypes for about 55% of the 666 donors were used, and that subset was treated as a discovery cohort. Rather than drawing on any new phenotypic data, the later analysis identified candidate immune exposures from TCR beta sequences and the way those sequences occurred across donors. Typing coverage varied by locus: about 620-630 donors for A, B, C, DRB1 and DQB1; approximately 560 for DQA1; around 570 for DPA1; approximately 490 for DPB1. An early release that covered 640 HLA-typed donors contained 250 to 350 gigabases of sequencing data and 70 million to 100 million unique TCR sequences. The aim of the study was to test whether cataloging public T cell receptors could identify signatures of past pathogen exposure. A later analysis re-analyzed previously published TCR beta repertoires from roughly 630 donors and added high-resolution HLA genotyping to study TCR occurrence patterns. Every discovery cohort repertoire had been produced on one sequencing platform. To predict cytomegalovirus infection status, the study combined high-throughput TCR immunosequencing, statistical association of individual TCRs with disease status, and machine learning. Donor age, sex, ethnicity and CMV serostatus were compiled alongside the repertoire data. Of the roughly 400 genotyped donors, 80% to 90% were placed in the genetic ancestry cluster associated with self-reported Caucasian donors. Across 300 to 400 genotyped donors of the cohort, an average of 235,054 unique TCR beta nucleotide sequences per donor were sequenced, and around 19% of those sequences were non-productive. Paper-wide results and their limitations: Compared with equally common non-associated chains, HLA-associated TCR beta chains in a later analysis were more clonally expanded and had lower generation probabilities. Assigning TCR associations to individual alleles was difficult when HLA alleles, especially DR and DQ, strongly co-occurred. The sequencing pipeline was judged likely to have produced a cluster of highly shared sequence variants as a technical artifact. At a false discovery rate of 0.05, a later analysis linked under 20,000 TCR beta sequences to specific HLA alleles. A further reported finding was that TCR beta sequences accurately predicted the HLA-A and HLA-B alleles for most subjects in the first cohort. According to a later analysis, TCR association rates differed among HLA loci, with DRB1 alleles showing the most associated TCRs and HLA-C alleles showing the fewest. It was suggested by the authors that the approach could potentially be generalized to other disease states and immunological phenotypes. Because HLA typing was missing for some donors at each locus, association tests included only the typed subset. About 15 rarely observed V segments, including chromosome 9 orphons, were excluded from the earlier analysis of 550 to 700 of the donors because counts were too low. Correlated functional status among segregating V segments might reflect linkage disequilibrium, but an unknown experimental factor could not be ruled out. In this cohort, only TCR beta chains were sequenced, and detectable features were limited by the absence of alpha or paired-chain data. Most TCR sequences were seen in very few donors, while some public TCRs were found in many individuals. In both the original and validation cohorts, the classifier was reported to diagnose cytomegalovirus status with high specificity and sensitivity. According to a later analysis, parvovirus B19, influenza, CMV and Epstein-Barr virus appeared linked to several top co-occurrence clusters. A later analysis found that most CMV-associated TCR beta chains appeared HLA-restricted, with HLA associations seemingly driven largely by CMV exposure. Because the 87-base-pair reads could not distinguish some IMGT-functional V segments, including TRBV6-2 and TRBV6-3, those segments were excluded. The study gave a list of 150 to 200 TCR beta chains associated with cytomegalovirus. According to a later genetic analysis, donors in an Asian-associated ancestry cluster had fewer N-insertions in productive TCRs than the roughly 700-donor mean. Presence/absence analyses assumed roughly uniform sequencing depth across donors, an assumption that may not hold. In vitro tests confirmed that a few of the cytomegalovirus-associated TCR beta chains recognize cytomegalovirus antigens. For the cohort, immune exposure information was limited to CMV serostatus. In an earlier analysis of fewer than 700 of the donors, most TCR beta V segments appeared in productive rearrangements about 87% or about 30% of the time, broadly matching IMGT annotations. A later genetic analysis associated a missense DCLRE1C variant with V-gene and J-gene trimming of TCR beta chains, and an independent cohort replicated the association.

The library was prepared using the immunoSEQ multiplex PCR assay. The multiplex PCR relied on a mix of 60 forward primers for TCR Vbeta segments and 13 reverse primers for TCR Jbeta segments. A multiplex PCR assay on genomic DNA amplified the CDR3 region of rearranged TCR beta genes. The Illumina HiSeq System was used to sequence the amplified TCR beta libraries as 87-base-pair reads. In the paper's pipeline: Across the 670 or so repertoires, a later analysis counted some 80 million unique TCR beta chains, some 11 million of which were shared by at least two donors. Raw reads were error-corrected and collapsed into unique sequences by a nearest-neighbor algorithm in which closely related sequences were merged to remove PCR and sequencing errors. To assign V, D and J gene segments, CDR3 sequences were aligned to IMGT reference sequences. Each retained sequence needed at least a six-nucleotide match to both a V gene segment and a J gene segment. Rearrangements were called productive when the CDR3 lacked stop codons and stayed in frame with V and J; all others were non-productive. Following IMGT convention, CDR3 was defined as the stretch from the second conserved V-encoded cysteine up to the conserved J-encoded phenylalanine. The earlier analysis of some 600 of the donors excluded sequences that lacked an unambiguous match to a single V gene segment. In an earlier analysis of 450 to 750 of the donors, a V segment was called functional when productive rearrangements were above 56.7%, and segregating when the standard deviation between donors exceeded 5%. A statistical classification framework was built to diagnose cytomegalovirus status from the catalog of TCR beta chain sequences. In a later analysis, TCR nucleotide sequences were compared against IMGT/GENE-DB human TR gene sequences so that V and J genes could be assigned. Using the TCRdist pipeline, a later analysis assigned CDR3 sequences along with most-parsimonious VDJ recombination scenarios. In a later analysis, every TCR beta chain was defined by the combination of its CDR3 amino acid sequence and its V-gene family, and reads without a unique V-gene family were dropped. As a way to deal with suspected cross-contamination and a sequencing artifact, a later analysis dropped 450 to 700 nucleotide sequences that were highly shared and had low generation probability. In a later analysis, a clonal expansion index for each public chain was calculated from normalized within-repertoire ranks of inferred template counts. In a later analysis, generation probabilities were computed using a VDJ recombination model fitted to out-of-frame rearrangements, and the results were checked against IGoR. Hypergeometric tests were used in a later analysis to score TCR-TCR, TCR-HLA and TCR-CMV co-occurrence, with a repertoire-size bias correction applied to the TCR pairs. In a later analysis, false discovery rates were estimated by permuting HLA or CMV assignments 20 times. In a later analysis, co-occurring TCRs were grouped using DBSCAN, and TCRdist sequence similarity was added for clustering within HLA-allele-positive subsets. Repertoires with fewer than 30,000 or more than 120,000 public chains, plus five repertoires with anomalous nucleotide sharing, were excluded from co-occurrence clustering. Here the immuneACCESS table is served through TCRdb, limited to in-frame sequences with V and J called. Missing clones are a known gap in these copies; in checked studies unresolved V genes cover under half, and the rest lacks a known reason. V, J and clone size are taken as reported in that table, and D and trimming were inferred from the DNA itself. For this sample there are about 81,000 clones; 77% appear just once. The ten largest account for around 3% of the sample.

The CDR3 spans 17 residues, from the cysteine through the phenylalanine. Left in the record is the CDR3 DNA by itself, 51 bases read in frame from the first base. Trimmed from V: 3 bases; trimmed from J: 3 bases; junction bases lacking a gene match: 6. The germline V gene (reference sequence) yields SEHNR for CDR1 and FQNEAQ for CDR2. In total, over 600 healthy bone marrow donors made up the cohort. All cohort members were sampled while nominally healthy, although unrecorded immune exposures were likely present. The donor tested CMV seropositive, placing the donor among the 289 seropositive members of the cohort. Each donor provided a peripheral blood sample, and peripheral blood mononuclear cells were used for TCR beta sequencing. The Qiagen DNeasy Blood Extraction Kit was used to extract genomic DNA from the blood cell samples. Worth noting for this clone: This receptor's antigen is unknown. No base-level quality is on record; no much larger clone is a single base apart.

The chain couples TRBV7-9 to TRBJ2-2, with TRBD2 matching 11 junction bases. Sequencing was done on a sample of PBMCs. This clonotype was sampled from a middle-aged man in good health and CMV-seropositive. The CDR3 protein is CASSLPRGLADTGELFF. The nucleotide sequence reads TGTGCCAGCAGCTTGCCGCGGGGACTAGCGGACACCGGGGAGCTGTTTTTT.